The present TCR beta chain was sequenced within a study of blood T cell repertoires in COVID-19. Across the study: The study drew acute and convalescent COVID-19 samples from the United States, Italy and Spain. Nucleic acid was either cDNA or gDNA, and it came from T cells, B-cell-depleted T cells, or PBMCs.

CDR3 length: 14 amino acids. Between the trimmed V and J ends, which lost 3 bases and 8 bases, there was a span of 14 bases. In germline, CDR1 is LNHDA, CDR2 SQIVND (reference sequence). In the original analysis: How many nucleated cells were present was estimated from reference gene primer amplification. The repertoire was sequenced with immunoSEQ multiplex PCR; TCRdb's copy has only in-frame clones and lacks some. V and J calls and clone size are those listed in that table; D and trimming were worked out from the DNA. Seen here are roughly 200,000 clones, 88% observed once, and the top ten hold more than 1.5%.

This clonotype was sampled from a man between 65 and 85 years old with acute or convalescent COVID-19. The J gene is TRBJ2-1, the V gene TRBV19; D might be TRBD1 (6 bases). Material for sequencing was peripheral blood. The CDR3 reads CASSMRQGTDEQFF. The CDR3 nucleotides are TGTGCCAGTAGTATGAGGCAGGGGACCGATGAGCAGTTCTTC.